This record concerns one T cell receptor (beta chain) sequence. Its antigen is unknown. Qualities for individual bases were not recorded, and no much larger clone is one base off. TCRbeta CDR3 regions were amplified from genomic DNA by means of the immunoSEQ Assay, a bias-controlled multiplex PCR. Concerning the study's data processing: The number of nucleated cells in each sample was estimated by amplification of reference gene primers within the assay. Sequence reads were collapsed and filtered to measure the absolute abundance of every unique TCRbeta CDR3 rearrangement. For each sample, productive Simpson clonality was calculated by taking the square root of Simpson's diversity index across productive rearrangements. The clones in this table, taken by TCRdb from immuneACCESS, are in-frame only. Not every clone is retained; where verified, under half of the shortfall comes from an unresolved V gene, and the cause of the rest is unknown. The V and J calls and the clone size are those of that table, but D and trimming were determined from the DNA. Counted in this sample were about 400,000 clones; more than 80% of them appeared once. The ten largest clones represent about 1.2% of the sample.

This record belongs to a study of blood T cell repertoires in COVID-19 (dated by TCRdb to the early 2020s). The study in broad terms: Samples from collaborators originated in the United States, Italy and Spain and spanned both the acute and convalescent phases of COVID-19. Deeply sampled blood TCRbeta repertoires from subjects exposed to, actively infected with, or recovered from COVID-19 were included in the dataset. The samples were drawn from two sources: the first 160 participants of the ongoing ImmuneRACE study, and about 1,300 subjects contributed by 6 global collaborators. Where available, HLA class I and class II types were taken from metadata supplied by the sample provider and were not determined by assay-based typing. The repertoires were released in a freely available public database intended as a resource for research on the immune response to SARS-CoV-2. The prospective study material was composed of cDNA or gDNA derived from T cells, B-cell-depleted T cells, or PBMCs. Nearly every sample came with metadata listing a de-identified subject ID, COVID-19 status, age in years and sex.

The collaborating institutions used their own protocols to collect whole blood in K2EDTA tubes. For TCRbeta analysis, collaborators shipped samples as frozen whole blood, isolated PBMCs, or DNA extracted from either of those sample types. The cysteine opens and the phenylalanine closes a CDR3 of 16 amino acids. Only the CDR3 portion is preserved as DNA: 48 bases, with reading frame beginning at the first base. Germline trimming amounts to 2 bases on V and 4 bases on J, with 6 as the count of junction bases outside the gene matches. The germline V gene specifies SNHLY as CDR1 and FYNNEI as CDR2. Study-wide conclusions, independent of this receptor: How much clinical and demographic metadata was included differed by source and by participant, and the metadata was provided uncurated.

Here the chain combines TRBV2 and TRBJ2-1, and TRBD2 aligns with 9 junction nucleotides. The specimen sequenced was peripheral blood. The receptor comes from a middle-aged man with acute or convalescent COVID-19. The CDR3 protein: CASSEWVTSGYNEQFF. In nucleotides, the sequence is TGTGCCAGCAGTGAATGGGTAACTAGCGGGTACAATGAGCAGTTCTTC.